The 18 T cell receptor beta chains presented below share a single source sample, sequenced in a study of CD8 T cells in Susac syndrome. cDNA came from about 0.5 to 1 ug RNA primed by random hexamers. TCRdb passed the immunoSEQ multiplex PCR reads through MiXCR, listing each CDR3 protein once. The sample lists under 250,000 distinct CDR3 sequences; about 94% were seen once. Sequencing input: CD4+ T cells from PBMCs. The receptor source for this set is a human donor with Susac syndrome.

The gene calls are TRBV4-3 and TRBJ1-5; D unclear. Trimming left V 0 bases short and J 9 bases short, with 24 bases between. From germline, CDR1 is LGHNA and CDR2 YSLEER. There are 18 residues in the CDR3. CDR3 nucleotides: TGCGCCAGCAGCCAAGATCAAGGGTCAGAGGGTGTCGTTCGGCCCCAGCATTTT. It yields the protein CASSQDQGSEGVVRPQHF.

This clonotype was observed a single time. The rearrangement uses TRBV20-1 and TRBJ2-7; TRBD1 is a possible D gene (5 bases). The CDR3 has 15 amino acids. V was cut by 5 bases and J by 7 bases, with 24 bases left in between. Germline V gives CDR1 DFQATT, CDR2 SNEGSKA (reference sequence). The CDR3 sequence is CSAPSDETVSLEQYF. The CDR3 bases are TGCAGTGCTCCGTCTGACGAGACAGTGTCCCTGGAGCAGTACTTC.

This chain connects TRBV28 to TRBJ2-7; a weak D match, TRBD1 (6 bases). The length of the CDR3 is 15 residues. V was pared by 6 bases and J by 2 bases, with 17 bases between. Per the germline V gene, CDR1 is MDHEN and CDR2 is SYDVKM. The CDR3 spells CASSPGTYETYEQYF. The CDR3 DNA follows: TGTGCCAGCAGCCCCGGGACATACGAGACCTACGAGCAGTACTTC.

The genes are TRBV12-3 or TRBV12-4 and TRBJ1-5; D may be TRBD1 (5 bases). The V end was cut by 5 bases, the J end by 0 bases, with 20 bases between. CDR3 length: 18 amino acids. The CDR3 sequence is CASSLPSTDTYSNQPQHF. As DNA, the CDR3 is TGTGCCAGCAGTCTTCCGTCTACGGACACCTATAGCAATCAGCCCCAGCATTTT.

This clonotype has just a few counts. The J gene is TRBJ1-2, the V gene TRBV6-1; TRBD1 aligns across 8 bases. Germline values: CDR1 MNHNS, CDR2 SASEGT. The CDR3 spans 13 residues. The V gene end was trimmed by 5 bases and the J gene end by 5 bases; junction bases not matched to a gene: 4. CDR3: CASSLTGVYGYTF. The CDR3 DNA follows: TGTGCCAGCAGTCTGACAGGGGTGTATGGCTACACCTTC.

CDR3 nucleotide sequence: TGTGCCAGTGGGACAGTTAATCAGCCCCAGCATTTT. This sequence encodes CASGTVNQPQHF. This chain connects TRBV6-2 or TRBV6-3 to TRBJ1-5; 7 bases agree with TRBD1. Losses at the gene ends were 9 bases for V and 4 bases for J; bases not matched to a gene: 3. The CDR3 is 12 amino acids. Germline V CDR1 and CDR2: MNHEY, SVGEGT.

The rearrangement uses TRBV12-3 or TRBV12-4 and TRBJ2-7; 7 nucleotides match TRBD1. This CDR3 has 14 amino acids. The V gene end was trimmed by 4 bases and the J gene end by 5 bases; junction bases not matched to a gene: 8. CDR3 region: CASSWDSGVDEQYF. DNA of the CDR3: TGTGCCAGCAGTTGGGACAGTGGTGTCGACGAGCAGTACTTC.

The gene calls are TRBV6-1 and TRBJ2-7; D is possibly TRBD2 (5 bases). The CDR3 length is 13 residues. Germline V gene data show CDR1 as MNHNS and CDR2 as SASEGT. V lost 6 bases to trimming and J lost 7 bases, with 16 bases between them. The chain's CDR3 is CASRGSAGLEQYF. CDR3 DNA: TGTGCCAGCAGGGGCTCCGCGGGCCTGGAGCAGTACTTC.

CDR3 in amino acids: CASSTHNEQFF. As DNA, the CDR3 is TGTGCCAGCAGCACCCACAATGAGCAGTTCTTC. The chain links TRBV9 to TRBJ2-1; D is ambiguous. CDR3 length: 11 amino acids. Between the trimmed V and J ends, which lost 4 bases and 5 bases, there was a span of 4 bases. Per germline, CDR1 SGDLS and CDR2 YYNGEE.

The V and J genes are TRBV7-2 and TRBJ2-6; D not certain. Germline lookup yields CDR1 SGHTA and CDR2 FQGNSA. Trimming took off 1 base at V and 2 bases at J, with 9 bases between the two ends. The CDR3 runs to 16 residues. CDR3 sequence: CASSLGGGAGANVLTF. DNA for the CDR3: TGTGCCAGCAGCTTAGGAGGCGGCGCTGGGGCCAACGTCCTGACTTTC.

The V and J genes are TRBV20-1 and TRBJ1-1; D is possibly TRBD1 (5 bases). CDR1 DFQATT and CDR2 SNEGSKA come from the germline V gene (reference sequence). The CDR3 length is 15 residues. V was trimmed by 5 bases and J by 1 base, leaving 17 bases between them. For the CDR3, the DNA is TGCAGTGCTCGATCCCCAGGGAGAACGAACACTGAAGCTTTCTTT. Encoded protein: CSARSPGRTNTEAFF.

The CDR3 coding sequence is TGCAGTGCGTATATCCCGGCCCTGAACACTGAAGCTTTCTTT. Protein sequence: CSAYIPALNTEAFF. The chain uses TRBV20-1 and TRBJ1-1, with D unclear. This CDR3 comprises 14 residues. The V end was cut by 6 bases, the J end by 0 bases, with 14 bases between. The germline CDR1 and CDR2 sequences are DFQATT and SNEGSKA (reference sequence).

V gene TRBV5-1 combines with J gene TRBJ1-6; no firm D call. The CDR3 has 14 residues. Germline CDR1 is SGHRS and CDR2 is YFSETQ. The V end was cut by 3 bases, the J end by 5 bases, with 9 bases between. Here the CDR3 reads CASSSGEDNSPLHF. In nucleotides, the CDR3 is TGCGCCAGCAGCTCCGGTGAGGATAATTCACCCCTCCACTTT.

The chain has TRBV4-3 and TRBJ2-3; D remains unclear. V was cut by 2 bases and J by 1 base, with 10 bases left in between. The CDR3 is made up of 15 amino acids. Per the germline V gene, CDR1 is LGHNA and CDR2 is YSLEER. DNA of the CDR3: TGCGCCAGCAGCCAAAGGACGGTCGGCACAGATACGCAGTATTTT. Protein product: CASSQRTVGTDTQYF.

This chain uses TRBV3-1 with TRBJ2-2; D ambiguous. The CDR3 contains 14 residues. Germline lookup yields CDR1 LGHDT and CDR2 YNNKEL (reference sequence). Deletions cut 0 bases from V and 7 bases from J, with 9 bases between. CDR3 sequence: CASSQEFTDGELFF. The CDR3 coding sequence is TGTGCCAGCAGCCAAGAATTTACAGACGGGGAGCTGTTTTTT.

V is TRBV24-1 and J is TRBJ2-5; D perhaps matches TRBD1 (8 bases). Germline values: CDR1 KGHDR, CDR2 SFDVKD. The CDR3 consists of 16 residues. V gave up 10 bases and J gave up 1 base, with 21 bases separating them. DNA of the CDR3: TGTGCCACGTCGGGGGGCAACAGGGGGAGCCAAGAGACCCAGTACTTC. This encodes CATSGGNRGSQETQYF.

This chain connects TRBV2 to TRBJ2-1, with a possible D match to TRBD1 (5 bases). V lost 5 bases to trimming and J lost 0 bases, with 8 bases between them. This CDR3 comprises 14 residues. CDR1 and CDR2 (germline): SNHLY, FYNNEI. The CDR3 sequence: CASSPQGSYNEQFF. Written as DNA, the CDR3 is TGTGCCAGCAGTCCTCAGGGCTCCTACAATGAGCAGTTCTTC.

This chain uses TRBV20-1 with TRBJ1-1; TRBD1 matches at 7 bases. The CDR3 is 12 amino acids. Germline CDR1 and CDR2: DFQATT and SNEGSKA (reference sequence). Unmatched junction bases numbered 3, after V lost 1 base and J lost 7 bases. The CDR3 region is CSARGQGDEAFF. The DNA of the CDR3 is TGCAGTGCTAGAGGACAGGGAGATGAAGCTTTCTTT.